A selection of T cell receptor beta chains follows, all from one sample in a study of OX40 agonist ivuxolimab in advanced cancers. Profiling relied on immunoSEQ multiplex PCR, and the TCRdb table lists in-frame clones only, not all of them. This sample has about 81,000 clones, with more than 75% found just once. Source: CD4+ or CD8+ T cells sorted from blood, taken in a trial of the OX40 agonist ivuxolimab. The receptors come from an adult with an advanced solid tumor such as melanoma, head and neck, liver or kidney cancer. Both conserved end residues are trimmed from each CDR3. A D gene is named only where the DNA matches it firmly.

D gene	V gene	J gene	CDR3 protein
-	TRBV4-3	TRBJ2-7	ASSQGTVGSEQY
-	TRBV6-5	TRBJ1-1	ASSLSRGNTEAF
-	TRBV18	TRBJ1-1	ASSPGGFPNTEAF
-	TRBV6-6	TRBJ2-7	ASRRRGPLSYEQY
TRBD2	TRBV13	TRBJ2-7	ASSLRPRWGGKHEQY
-	TRBV7-8	TRBJ1-2	ASSLLRRALNYGYT
TRBD2	TRBV19	TRBJ2-1	ASSALAGGVNEQF
-	TRBV29-1	TRBJ2-7	SVGRDKTYEQY
-	TRBV9	TRBJ2-2	ASGRNTGELF
-	TRBV11-2	TRBJ1-1	ASSLDPGKVDGTEAF
-	TRBV18	TRBJ2-5	ASSPPQETQY
-	TRBV6-5	TRBJ1-2	ASSYTGPPYGYT
-	TRBV29-1	TRBJ2-6	SVGTDSGANVLT
TRBD1	TRBV6-5	TRBJ1-1	ASSPRLGTGAEAF
TRBD1	TRBV7-2	TRBJ2-7	ASSSRVPGTGVPYEQY
TRBD1	TRBV27	TRBJ2-7	ASSRRQGEQY
-	TRBV10-3	TRBJ1-4	AISESPGYEKLF
-	TRBV1	TRBJ2-3	TSSQDRGDTQY
-	TRBV2	TRBJ1-1	ASTVQGNTEAF
-	TRBV5-6	TRBJ2-1	ASSRTRNNEQF
TRBD1	TRBV9	TRBJ2-3	ASSVGQGAPDTQY
-	TRBV4-2	TRBJ2-3	ASSQVGGGRDTQY
-	TRBV29-1	TRBJ2-1	SVESRGRSNNEQF
TRBD1	TRBV7-2	TRBJ2-5	ASSRTGARETQY
TRBD1	TRBV6-5	TRBJ1-2	ASSYEGQGHGYT
-	TRBV6-6	TRBJ1-1	ASSYSGRMNTEAF
-	TRBV29-1	TRBJ1-1	SVEDRRRASPEAF
TRBD2	TRBV18	TRBJ2-5	ASSSTGGQETQY
-	TRBV20-1	TRBJ2-1	SAQIRDEQF
-	TRBV6-5	TRBJ1-2	ASSSPGLANYGYT
-	TRBV28	TRBJ1-5	ASSFVTGSHQPQH
-	TRBV6-1	TRBJ2-5	ASSVLSKETQY
-	TRBV7-2	TRBJ1-2	ASSSNRAYGYT
-	TRBV6-4	TRBJ1-2	ASSPFAANYGYT
-	TRBV5-6	TRBJ1-2	ASSLWPGRDYGYT
-	TRBV7-3	TRBJ1-1	ASSLTGTNTEAF
-	TRBV5-1	TRBJ1-2	ASSLEGGPTYGYT
-	TRBV7-3	TRBJ1-1	ASSPRAAGESEAF
TRBD1	TRBV4-2	TRBJ2-2	ASSQDDRGSAGELF
TRBD1	TRBV6-6	TRBJ2-7	ASSYGTGGGEQY
-	TRBV7-3	TRBJ1-2	ASSLSGGADYGYT
-	TRBV7-7	TRBJ2-2	ASSGQLNTGELF
-	TRBV18	TRBJ2-7	ASSPSSPPYEQY
-	TRBV4-1	TRBJ2-1	ASSQDSGNEQF
TRBD2	TRBV5-1	TRBJ2-1	ASSLAWTSGGNEQF
-	TRBV5-1	TRBJ2-1	ASSQFSRVGGPAGSYNEQF
-	TRBV2	TRBJ2-3	ASSEGTDTQY
TRBD1	TRBV5-4	TRBJ2-2	ASSSSSGTDTGELF
-	TRBV7-3	TRBJ1-1	ASSVQGTNTEAF
TRBD2	TRBV27	TRBJ2-3	ASSSAGTSGARIDTQY
-	TRBV11-3	TRBJ2-1	ASSLLANEQF
-	TRBV5-1	TRBJ1-5	ASSSGSDGEPQH
-	TRBV6-4	TRBJ1-1	ASRPQGNTEAF
-	TRBV4-2	TRBJ2-3	ASSRRDSGEADTQY
-	TRBV5-6	TRBJ2-1	ASSVGGPVGNEQF
-	TRBV9	TRBJ1-2	ASSTMPGGGNGYT
-	TRBV18	TRBJ2-2	ASSLGQGTGELF